The 10 T cell receptor beta chains listed next were all sequenced from one sample in a study of vaccination effects on CD4 cells after COVID-19. Their recognized antigens are unknown. TCRdb keeps only in-frame clones here, not all; method: immunoSEQ multiplex PCR. The sample holds roughly 15,000 clones, 75% to 80% seen once. With the ViraFEST assay, the study expanded antigen-specific CD4+ T cells using viral peptide pools, then sequenced them. It was after approximately 11 days of culture that CD4+ T cells were isolated. The infection with SARS-CoV-2 (confirmed by PCR) occurred in this person between March and December 2020. Either the mRNA-1273 or the BNT162b2 vaccine was given to participants as two doses. The material sequenced was CD4+ T cells from PBMCs cultured with HCoV-NL63 spike peptides, taken after COVID-19 vaccination. All receptors derive from a human donor who had a prior SARS-CoV-2 infection.

The V call is TRBV6-1, the J call TRBJ2-2; 12 nucleotides align to TRBD1. CDR1 and CDR2 (germline): MNHNS, SASEGT. The CDR3 consists of 16 residues. Trimming took 4 bases from V and 7 from J; bases not matched to a gene: 7. CDR3 nucleotides: TGTGCCAGCAGTGGGGGGACAGGGGGCTTTGTCGGGGAGCTGTTTTTT. Translation gives CASSGGTGGFVGELFF.

The CDR3 bases are TGTGCCAGTAGTACAGGACTAGCGGGAGGGCCTCCTTACAATGAGCAGTTCTTC. It encodes CASSTGLAGGPPYNEQFF. The V gene is TRBV19, the J gene TRBJ2-1, with 15 bases that match TRBD2. Germline CDR1 and CDR2: LNHDA and SQIVND (reference sequence). The junction had 8 bases not matched to a gene; V was cut back by 4 bases and J by 4 bases. The CDR3 consists of 18 residues.

This chain uses TRBV19 with TRBJ2-1, with TRBD1 matching 11 bases. V trimming: 6 bases; J trimming: 9 bases; junction bases outside the gene matches: 4. CDR1 and CDR2 from the germline V gene are LNHDA and SQIVND (reference sequence). The CDR3 has 13 residues. The CDR3 DNA sequence: TGTGCCAGTAGCGGGACAGGGGGAGGTGAGCAGTTCTTC. Its translation is CASSGTGGGEQFF.

The V call is TRBV6-5, the J call TRBJ2-7; TRBD2 agrees at 13 bases. The CDR3 runs 15 residues. The V gene end was trimmed by 2 bases and the J gene end by 6 bases; junction bases not matched to a gene: 4. Germline lookup yields CDR1 MNHEY and CDR2 SVGAGI. The CDR3 bases are TGTGCCAGCAGTTACGAGACTAGCGGGAGGCGCGAGCAGTACTTC. Translation gives CASSYETSGRREQYF.

The chain carries TRBV29-1 and TRBJ1-6, with a weak D call TRBD1 (5 bases). Trimming left V 5 bases short and J 0 bases short, with 8 bases between. The CDR3 consists of 14 residues. The germline V gene encodes CDR1 SQVTM and CDR2 ANQGSEA. CDR3 amino acids: CSVRGSSYNSPLHF. In nucleotides, the CDR3 is TGCAGCGTTAGGGGTAGCTCCTATAATTCACCCCTCCACTTT.

The genes are TRBV7-6 and TRBJ2-2; weak D call: TRBD2 (6 bases). CDR1 and CDR2 (germline): SGHVS, FNYEAQ. The V end lost 2 bases, the J end lost 2 bases, and 12 bases lay between the germline ends. This CDR3 is 16 amino acids long. In nucleotides, the CDR3 is TGTGCCAGCAGCTTATCTCCGGCGGGAAACACCGGGGAGCTGTTTTTT. It codes for CASSLSPAGNTGELFF. The full variable domain, its missing parts supplied by reference TRBV7-6 and TRBJ2-2, is GAGVSQSPRYKVTKRGQDVALRCDPISGHVSLYWYRQALGQGPEFLTYFNYEAQQDKSGLPNDRFSAERPEGSISTLTIQRTEQRDSAMYRCASSLSPAGNTGELFFGEGSRLTVL.

This chain's CDR3 is CASSPQLAGGIGEQFF. CDR3 in DNA: TGTGCCAGCTCACCTCAACTAGCGGGAGGTATCGGTGAGCAGTTCTTC. The rearrangement links TRBV18 to TRBJ2-1; 12 positions agree with TRBD2. Germline values: CDR1 KGHSH, CDR2 LQKENI. Trimming removed 3 bases from V and 9 bases from J; junction bases left unmatched: 9. CDR3 length: 16 amino acids.

CDR3 in amino acids: CASSSAQGANTEAFF. CDR3 nucleotides: TGTGCCAGCAGCTCGGCACAGGGGGCGAACACTGAAGCTTTCTTT. The chain employs TRBV5-5 and TRBJ1-1, with 9 bases that match TRBD1. The germline CDR1 and CDR2 sequences are SGHKS and YYEKEE (reference sequence). CDR3 length: 15 residues. The V segment lost 3 bases and the J segment 1 base; nucleotides outside the gene matches: 4.

The chain carries TRBV5-1 and TRBJ2-1; 7 bases agree with TRBD2. V lost 0 bases and J lost 6; bases outside the gene matches: 3. Germline values: CDR1 SGHRS, CDR2 YFSETQ. This CDR3 contains 14 residues. CDR3 in amino acids: CASSLDRLANEQFF. The CDR3 nucleotides are TGCGCCAGCAGCTTGGATAGACTAGCCAATGAGCAGTTCTTC. The full variable domain, with the rest looked up from reference TRBV5-1 and TRBJ2-1, is KAGVTQTPRYLIKTRGQQVTLSCSPISGHRSVSWYQQTPGQGLQFLFEYFSETQRNKGNFPGRFSGRQFSNSRSEMNVSTLELGDSALYLCASSLDRLANEQFFGPGTRLTVL.

V gene TRBV5-1 combines with J gene TRBJ1-6; possibly TRBD1 for D (6 bases). Germline V lookup: CDR1 SGHRS, CDR2 YFSETQ. The CDR3 contains 14 residues. V was clipped by 4 bases and J by 4 bases, with 9 bases between them. The CDR3 sequence: CASSPGQYNSPLHF. CDR3 bases: TGCGCCAGCAGCCCGGGACAATATAATTCACCCCTCCACTTT.